What follows are 31 T cell receptor beta chains derived from one specimen sequenced in a study of beta chain features in type 1 diabetes. For these TCRs, the target antigens are not known. General study findings and limits: A moderate, significant TCRB CDR3 shortening appeared in type 1 diabetes across four CD4+ subsets.

Reverse transcribing all isolated RNA meant expressed TCRB transcripts were sequenced. Here immunoSEQ multiplex PCR was the method, and the copy in TCRdb shows in-frame clones only, minus some. The sample holds about 160,000 clones, 63% seen once. The sequenced material came from naive CD4+ T cells from blood. The receptors were gathered from a man aged 30 to 45 with type 1 diabetes.

CDR3 coding DNA: TGTGCCAGCAGCACCGTCGGGGGCAAAGATACGCAGTATTTT. Its translation: CASSTVGGKDTQYF. The genes are TRBV5-6 and TRBJ2-3; D possibly uses TRBD1 or TRBD2 (6 bases each). V gave up 4 bases and J gave up 5 bases, with 14 bases separating them. The CDR3 contains 14 residues. Germline CDR1 and CDR2: SGHDT and YYEEEE.

Here the CDR3 reads CASSLRSESHTQYF. CDR3 sequence (DNA): TGTGCCAGCAGCCTCCGCAGCGAGTCCCATACGCAGTATTTT. V gene TRBV11-3 combines with J gene TRBJ2-3; D gene ambiguous. V lost 5 bases and J lost 7, with 16 bases in between. CDR3 size: 14 residues. The germline CDR1 and CDR2 sequences are SGHNT and YENEEA.

The chain employs TRBV2 and TRBJ1-4; no firm D call. CDR3 length: 11 amino acids. Per germline, CDR1 SNHLY and CDR2 FYNNEI. Trimming left V 7 bases short and J 7 bases short, with 7 bases between. The CDR3 DNA reads as TGTGCCAGCAAGGCCGGTGAAAAACTGTTTTTT. It encodes CASKAGEKLFF.

This chain links TRBV19 with TRBJ1-1; no clear D gene. The CDR3 runs to 17 residues. The germline CDR1 and CDR2 sequences are LNHDA and SQIVND (reference sequence). Trimming left V 3 bases short and J 1 base short, with 18 bases between. DNA of the CDR3: TGTGCCAGTAGTATCCGCGGTTGGAGTGGGAGGAACACTGAAGCTTTCTTT. Residues: CASSIRGWSGRNTEAFF.

The rearrangement links TRBV30 to TRBJ1-5; D not resolved. Between the trimmed V and J ends, which lost 1 base and 6 bases, there was a span of 10 bases. Germline lookup yields CDR1 GTSNPN and CDR2 SVGIG (reference sequence). The CDR3 spans 13 residues. The CDR3 coding sequence is TGTGCCTGGAGTGAGGCAAATCGTCAGCCCCAGCATTTT. It translates to CAWSEANRQPQHF. The full variable domain, its missing parts supplied by reference TRBV30 and TRBJ1-5, is SQTIHQWPATLVQPVGSPLSLECTVEGTSNPNLYWYRQAAGRGLQLLFYSVGIGQISSEVPQNLSASRPQDRQFILSSKKLLLSDSGFYLCAWSEANRQPQHFGDGTRLSIL.

The V gene is TRBV29-1, the J gene TRBJ2-1, with a tentative D call TRBD1 (6 bases). The V gene's germline CDR1 is SQVTM and CDR2 ANQGSEA. The CDR3 is 14 residues long. V dropped 5 bases and J dropped 0 bases, with 11 bases sitting between them. CDR3 DNA sequence: TGCAGCGTTCAGGACAGTCGCTCCTACAATGAGCAGTTCTTC. Protein: CSVQDSRSYNEQFF.

This chain connects TRBV7-9 to TRBJ2-1; tentatively, D is TRBD2 (5 bases). CDR3 length: 15 residues. V gave up 5 bases and J gave up 5 bases, with 16 bases separating them. The germline V gene encodes CDR1 SEHNR and CDR2 FQNEAQ (reference sequence). The CDR3 loop reads CASSPRFGVNNEQFF. CDR3 sequence (DNA): TGTGCCAGCAGCCCCAGGTTCGGGGTGAACAATGAGCAGTTCTTC. The full variable domain, rest sourced from reference TRBV7-9 and TRBJ2-1, is DTGVSQNPRHKITKRGQNVTFRCDPISEHNRLYWYRQTLGQGPEFLTYFQNEAQLEKSRLLSDRFSAERPKGSFSTLEIQRTEQGDSAMYLCASSPRFGVNNEQFFGPGTRLTVL.

The rearrangement joins TRBV2 to TRBJ1-6; maybe TRBD1 (6 bases). CDR1 is SNHLY and CDR2 is FYNNEI in the germline V gene. V lost 1 base and J lost 9, with 10 bases in between. The CDR3 consists of 14 residues. Here the CDR3 DNA reads TGTGCCAGCAGTGAAGGGGGGCAGAGTTCACCCCTCCACTTT. It yields the protein CASSEGGQSSPLHF.

This clone has only a few counts. The V gene is TRBV6-5, the J gene TRBJ1-1; no reliable D call. Trimming pared 5 bases from V and 4 bases from J, leaving 14 bases between. The CDR3 loop spans 14 amino acids. The germline gives CDR1 MNHEY, CDR2 SVGAGI. The CDR3: CASSTQSVGTEAFF. DNA of the CDR3: TGTGCCAGCAGTACACAGTCTGTGGGCACTGAAGCTTTCTTT.

The chain couples TRBV9 to TRBJ2-3, with 8 bases aligning to TRBD2. The length of the CDR3 is 16 residues. CDR1 and CDR2 (germline): SGDLS, YYNGEE. The junction had 8 bases not matched to a gene; V was cut back by 0 bases and J by 5 bases. The CDR3 region is CASSVAPAGVQDTQYF. As DNA, the CDR3 is TGTGCCAGCAGCGTAGCTCCAGCGGGGGTGCAAGATACGCAGTATTTT.

The V gene is TRBV10-3, the J gene TRBJ2-3, with D possibly being TRBD1 or TRBD2 (5 bases each). The CDR3 has 12 residues. Germline V CDR1 and CDR2: ENHRY, SYGVKD. V lost 8 bases, J lost 4 bases, and 10 bases lay in between. In nucleotides, the CDR3 is TGTGCCATCGCTCGAGGGGCAGATACGCAGTATTTT. This encodes CAIARGADTQYF.

The chain has TRBV10-3 and TRBJ1-1; TRBD1 agrees at 7 bases. CDR1 and CDR2 (germline): ENHRY, SYGVKD. The CDR3 runs to 13 residues. The V gene end was trimmed by 10 bases and the J gene end by 1 base; junction bases not matched to a gene: 6. As DNA, the CDR3 is TGTGCCACAACCGGGACAGAGAACACTGAAGCTTTCTTT. It translates to CATTGTENTEAFF.

This clone occurred a few times. The chain is built from TRBV7-2 and TRBJ1-2, with D possibly TRBD1 on 5 matching bases. The CDR3 spans 15 residues. Trimming removed 4 bases at V and 0 bases at J, with 12 bases between. CDR1 and CDR2 (germline): SGHTA, FQGNSA. The CDR3 reads CASSSRQITNYGYTF. CDR3 coding DNA: TGTGCCAGCAGCTCTCGACAGATCACTAACTATGGCTACACCTTC.

This chain joins TRBV4-1 and TRBJ2-3, with D possibly being TRBD2 (6 bases). Germline-derived CDR1 and CDR2 are MGHRA and YSYEKL. V was cut by 0 bases and J by 4 bases, with 17 bases left in between. The CDR3 covers 17 residues. The CDR3 nucleotides are TGCGCCAGCAGCCAAGATGGGGGACTTACCTCGCCAGATACGCAGTATTTT. It is translated as CASSQDGGLTSPDTQYF.

The V call is TRBV10-3, the J call TRBJ1-2, with D unresolved. The CDR3 consists of 14 residues. V shed 0 bases and J shed 1 base, with 6 bases lying between them. Germline-derived CDR1 and CDR2 are ENHRY and SYGVKD. The CDR3 sequence is CAISESLNNYGYTF. CDR3 nucleotide sequence: TGTGCCATCAGTGAGTCGTTGAATAACTATGGCTACACCTTC.

V gene TRBV7-2 combines with J gene TRBJ2-1, with D possibly being TRBD1 (5 bases). With 1 base removed from V and 8 bases from J, the gap between germline ends came to 12 bases. This CDR3 is built from 14 residues. Per the germline V gene, CDR1 is SGHTA and CDR2 is FQGNSA. The DNA for the CDR3 is TGTGCCAGCAGCTTAGGTGACAGCAGCGATGAGCAGTTCTTC. This gives the protein CASSLGDSSDEQFF. The variable domain in full, with the rest retrieved from reference TRBV7-2 and TRBJ2-1, is GAGVSQSPSNKVTEKGKDVELRCDPISGHTALYWYRQSLGQGLEFLIYFQGNSAPDKSGLPSDRFSAERTGGSVSTLTIQRTQQEDSAVYLCASSLGDSSDEQFFGPGTRLTVL.

In nucleotides, the CDR3 is TGCAGTGCTCAGGTTAACACTGAAGCTTTCTTT. Translation gives CSAQVNTEAFF. The V call is TRBV20-1, the J call TRBJ1-1; D is unclear. Germline V gene sequence: CDR1 DFQATT, CDR2 SNEGSKA (reference sequence). The V end lost 5 bases, the J end lost 2 bases, and 6 bases lay between the germline ends. The CDR3 extends over 11 amino acids.

The rearrangement joins TRBV25-1 to TRBJ1-6; D is unclear. Deletions cut 4 bases from V and 11 bases from J, with 9 bases between. The CDR3 totals 12 residues. Germline V gene data show CDR1 as MGHDK and CDR2 as SYGVNS. This chain's CDR3 is CASSGAGTPLHF. The CDR3 DNA follows: TGTGCCAGCAGTGGGGCGGGGACACCCCTCCACTTT.

The chain links TRBV30 to TRBJ2-7; D perhaps matches TRBD1 (5 bases). The CDR3 has 13 residues. Trimming removed 0 bases at V and 5 bases at J, with 11 bases between. CDR1 and CDR2 from the germline V gene are GTSNPN and SVGIG (reference sequence). The CDR3 nucleotides read TGTGCCTGGAGTGTATCAGGGCCCCACGAGCAGTACTTC. Translation: CAWSVSGPHEQYF.

The CDR3 spells CAWSSVIATEAFF. DNA of the CDR3: TGTGCCTGGAGTTCGGTCATAGCCACTGAAGCTTTCTTT. V and J are TRBV30 and TRBJ1-1; no definite D call. There are 13 residues in the CDR3. The germline V gene has CDR1 GTSNPN and CDR2 SVGIG (reference sequence). Trimming left V 2 bases short and J 4 bases short, with 11 bases between.

In nucleotides, the CDR3 is TGCAGTGCGCTTCGACAGGGGGGGCAGTTCTTC. Translation gives CSALRQGGQFF. This chain links TRBV20-1 with TRBJ2-1, with TRBD1 matching over 9 bases. CDR3 length: 11 amino acids. Germline V lookup: CDR1 DFQATT, CDR2 SNEGSKA (reference sequence). Trimming cost V 6 bases and J 12 bases; bases outside gene matches: 6.

This chain connects TRBV29-1 to TRBJ2-7; D is perhaps TRBD2 (6 bases). Trimming cost V 4 bases and J 5 bases, with 9 bases left between them. Per germline, CDR1 SQVTM and CDR2 ANQGSEA. This CDR3 has 11 amino acids. The CDR3 nucleotides read TGCAGCGTTGTCGGAGGGGACGAGCAGTACTTC. The encoded protein is CSVVGGDEQYF.

The genes are TRBV5-1 and TRBJ2-7; no firm D call. The CDR3 runs 15 residues. Per germline, CDR1 SGHRS and CDR2 YFSETQ. V lost 2 bases and J 4 bases, leaving 16 bases between the germline ends. This CDR3 reads CASSFQSEVKYEQYF. The CDR3 DNA reads TGCGCCAGCAGCTTCCAATCCGAGGTGAAATACGAGCAGTACTTC.

The chain recombines TRBV6-5 with TRBJ1-6; D perhaps matches TRBD1 (6 bases). The CDR3 spans 13 residues. CDR1 MNHEY and CDR2 SVGAGI come from the germline V gene. The V gene lost 6 bases and the J gene lost 10 bases, with 13 bases spanning the gap. CDR3 in DNA: TGTGCCAGCAGCTATGTGGACAGCTCACCCCTCCACTTT. This encodes CASSYVDSSPLHF.

This clone was seen more than once but under ten times. The CDR3: CSVDQAGAWNEQFF. Here the CDR3 DNA reads TGCAGCGTTGATCAAGCAGGGGCTTGGAATGAGCAGTTCTTC. The chain joins TRBV29-1 to TRBJ2-1; tentatively, D is TRBD1 (6 bases). CDR1 is SQVTM and CDR2 is ANQGSEA in the germline V gene. The CDR3 totals 14 residues. The germline V and J ends were trimmed by 3 bases and 7 bases, with 16 bases remaining between them.

Here the CDR3 DNA reads TGTGCCAGCAGCCCTAGAGGGGCCTCAAGTGAGCAGTTCTTC. Translation gives CASSPRGASSEQFF. The V and J genes are TRBV14 and TRBJ2-1, with D possibly called TRBD1 or TRBD2 (5 bases each). The CDR3 sequence is 14 residues long. Per germline, CDR1 SGHDN and CDR2 FVKESK. The V end lost 4 bases, the J end lost 9 bases, and 16 bases lay between the germline ends.

The genes are TRBV13 and TRBJ2-7; a weak D match, TRBD1 (5 bases). This CDR3 is 13 amino acids long. Trimming stripped 2 bases from V and 2 bases from J, with 7 bases between. Germline V gives CDR1 PRHDT, CDR2 FYEKMQ (reference sequence). The CDR3 sequence is CASSLTRAYEQYF. CDR3 DNA sequence: TGTGCCAGCAGCTTAACCAGGGCCTACGAGCAGTACTTC.

This chain joins TRBV2 and TRBJ2-1, with no clear D. Looked up from germline, CDR1 is SNHLY and CDR2 is FYNNEI. CDR3 size: 14 residues. With 0 bases removed from V and 4 bases from J, the gap between germline ends came to 7 bases. This CDR3 reads CASSEAETYNEQFF. Here the CDR3 DNA reads TGTGCCAGCAGTGAAGCTGAGACTTACAATGAGCAGTTCTTC.

This chain connects TRBV30 to TRBJ1-6, with D perhaps matching TRBD1 (6 bases). Germline V gene lookup returns CDR1 GTSNPN and CDR2 SVGIG (reference sequence). The CDR3 is made up of 14 amino acids. V dropped 0 bases and J dropped 8 bases, with 11 bases sitting between them. CDR3 DNA: TGTGCCTGGAGTGTGACAGGAGGTGATTCACCCCTCCACTTT. This codes for CAWSVTGGDSPLHF.

V is TRBV15 and J is TRBJ2-5; D is ambiguous. This CDR3 has 12 residues. Looked up from germline, CDR1 is LNHNV and CDR2 is YYDKDF (reference sequence). V was trimmed by 1 base and J by 4 bases, leaving 4 bases between them. The CDR3 sequence: CATSRAGETQYF. The CDR3 nucleotides read TGTGCCACCAGCAGAGCTGGAGAGACCCAGTACTTC.

The rearrangement joins TRBV2 to TRBJ1-1, with D possibly being TRBD1 (6 bases). Germline V lookup: CDR1 SNHLY, CDR2 FYNNEI. The V end was cut by 6 bases, the J end by 0 bases, with 11 bases between. CDR3 length equals 14 residues. The CDR3 bases are TGTGCCAGCAGCCGGACAGCGATGAACACTGAAGCTTTCTTT. It encodes CASSRTAMNTEAFF.